This TCR beta chain was recovered during a study of blood T cell repertoires in COVID-19. Study overall: Samples of COVID-19 (acute and convalescent) were obtained from the United States, Italy and Spain. T cells, B-cell-depleted T cells, or PBMCs supplied cDNA or gDNA.

This CDR3 spans 11 amino acids. The germline gives CDR1 DFQATT, CDR2 SNEGSKA (reference sequence). V was cut by 7 bases and J by 4 bases, with 8 bases left in between. Per the authors' pipeline: Cell counts per sample came from amplifying reference gene primers. TCRdb keeps only in-frame clones here, not all; method: immunoSEQ multiplex PCR. V and J calls and clone size are given by that table; D and trimming were obtained from the DNA. In the table there are about 80,000 clones, roughly 79% of which are singletons. The count of this clone is one. The chain combines TRBV20-1 with TRBJ1-3; D is undetermined. The specimen sequenced was peripheral blood. This TCR was sampled from a human donor in a cohort sampled during active COVID-19. CDR3 region: CSVAGGNTIYF. The CDR3 region has the DNA TGCAGTGTGGCGGGGGGAAACACCATATATTTT.